This is a list of T cell receptor beta chains from one sample in a study of CD8 T cells in ankylosing spondylitis. One entry per CDR3 protein, called by TCRdb with MiXCR from the 5' RACE reads. The sample yields approximately 100,000 distinct CDR3 sequences, roughly 8.3% seen once. Input material: blood, either unsorted or a sorted T cell fraction (not recorded which). Receptors originate from a male donor with ankylosing spondylitis or in good health (not recorded which). Each CDR3 is given with its conserved first and last residue.

v_call: TRBV4-1
cdr3_aa: CASSQEIDRGINTEAFF

v_call: TRBV7-2
cdr3_aa: CASSIAGGLGYTF

v_call: TRBV4-3
cdr3_aa: CASSQEAGASDTQYF

v_call: TRBV12-5
cdr3_aa: CASGGTTSTDTQYF

v_call: TRBV20-1
cdr3_aa: CTARLAGGWTYEQYF

v_call: TRBV6-6
cdr3_aa: CASIRGTGGPNEQFF

v_call: TRBV28
cdr3_aa: CASSPLAGPSYNEQFF

v_call: TRBV7-8
cdr3_aa: CASSFLVRTGPNEQFF

v_call: TRBV14
cdr3_aa: CASSQGKGQPQHF

v_call: TRBV25-1
cdr3_aa: CASSERTYEQYF

v_call: TRBV5-4
cdr3_aa: CASSVELGNSYNEQFF

v_call: TRBV20-1
cdr3_aa: CSARGGANYGYTF

v_call: TRBV12-3/TRBV12-4
cdr3_aa: CASSLGRHQETQYF

v_call: TRBV5-1
cdr3_aa: CASSSRTSGDDRRYF

v_call: TRBV20-1
cdr3_aa: CSALRSPDTQYF

v_call: TRBV12-3/TRBV12-4
cdr3_aa: CASRPDPVGNEQFF

v_call: TRBV6-2/TRBV6-3
cdr3_aa: CASSYATGTGGDNQPQHF

v_call: TRBV7-2
cdr3_aa: CASSWRKGTYEQYF

v_call: TRBV5-1
cdr3_aa: CASGQGPTGVTDTQYF

v_call: TRBV10-3
cdr3_aa: CAISRDLKTGELFF

v_call: TRBV7-2
cdr3_aa: CASSLVVAGVGKNIQYF

v_call: TRBV27
cdr3_aa: CASSLLPTGEFEQYF

v_call: TRBV29-1
cdr3_aa: CSVLTGGNTEAFF

v_call: TRBV11-2
cdr3_aa: CASSRNHRVDTQYF

v_call: TRBV29-1
cdr3_aa: CSASQGGSNQPQHF

v_call: TRBV6-1
cdr3_aa: CASSEPLGYTF